This T cell receptor beta chain was recorded in a study of T cells after yellow fever vaccination. Via MiXCR, TCRdb re-called the 5' RACE reads, giving one row per CDR3 protein. The sample holds over 150,000 distinct CDR3 sequences; 5.5% to 8% are singletons and the top ten take roughly 3%. This clonotype was counted many times. The length of the CDR3 is 15 residues. Per germline, CDR1 MDHEN and CDR2 SYDVKM. Between the trimmed V and J ends, which lost 3 bases and 4 bases, there was a span of 13 bases. This rearrangement joins TRBV28 to TRBJ2-1; D remains unclear. The TCR comes from a young man who received the YFV17D yellow fever vaccine. Sequenced material: CD4+ T cells sorted from PBMCs, taken on the day of the first yellow fever vaccination. The CDR3 coding sequence is TGTGCCAGCAGTTTCTCGCTGGCCCTTTACAATGAGCAGTTCTTC. Amino acid sequence: CASSFSLALYNEQFF.